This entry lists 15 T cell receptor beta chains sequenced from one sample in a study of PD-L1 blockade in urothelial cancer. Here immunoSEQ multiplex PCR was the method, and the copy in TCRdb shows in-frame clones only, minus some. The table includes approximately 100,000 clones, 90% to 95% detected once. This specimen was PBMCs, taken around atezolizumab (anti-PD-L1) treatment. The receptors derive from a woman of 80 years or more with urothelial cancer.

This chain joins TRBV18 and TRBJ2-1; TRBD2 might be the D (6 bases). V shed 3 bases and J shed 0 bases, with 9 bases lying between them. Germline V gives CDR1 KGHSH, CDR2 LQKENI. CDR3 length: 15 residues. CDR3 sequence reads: CASSPGTGSYNEQFF. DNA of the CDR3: TGTGCCAGCTCACCCGGGACTGGCTCCTACAATGAGCAGTTCTTC.

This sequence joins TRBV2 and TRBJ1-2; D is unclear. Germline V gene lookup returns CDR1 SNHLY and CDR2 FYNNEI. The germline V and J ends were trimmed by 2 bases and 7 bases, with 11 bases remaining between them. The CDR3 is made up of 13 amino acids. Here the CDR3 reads CASSEFGVSGYTF. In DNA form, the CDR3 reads TGTGCCAGCAGTGAATTTGGTGTGAGTGGCTACACCTTC.

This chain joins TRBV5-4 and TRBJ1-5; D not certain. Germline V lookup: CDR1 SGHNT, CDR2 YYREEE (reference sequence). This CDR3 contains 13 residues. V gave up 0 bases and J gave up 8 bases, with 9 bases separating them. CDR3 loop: CASSLAGEKPQHF. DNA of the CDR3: TGTGCCAGCAGCTTGGCCGGGGAAAAGCCCCAGCATTTT.

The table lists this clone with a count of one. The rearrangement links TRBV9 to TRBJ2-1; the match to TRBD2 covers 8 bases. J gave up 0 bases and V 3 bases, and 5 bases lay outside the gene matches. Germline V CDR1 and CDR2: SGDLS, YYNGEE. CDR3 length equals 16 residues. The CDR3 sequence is CASSGTSGSSYNEQFF. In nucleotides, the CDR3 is TGTGCCAGCAGCGGAACTAGCGGAAGCTCCTACAATGAGCAGTTCTTC.

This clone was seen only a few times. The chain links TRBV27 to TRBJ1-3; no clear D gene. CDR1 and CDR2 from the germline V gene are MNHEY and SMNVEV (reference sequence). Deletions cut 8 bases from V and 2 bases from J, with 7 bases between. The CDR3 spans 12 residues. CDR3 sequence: CASGPTGNTIYF. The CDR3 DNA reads TGTGCCAGCGGCCCAACTGGAAACACCATATATTTT.

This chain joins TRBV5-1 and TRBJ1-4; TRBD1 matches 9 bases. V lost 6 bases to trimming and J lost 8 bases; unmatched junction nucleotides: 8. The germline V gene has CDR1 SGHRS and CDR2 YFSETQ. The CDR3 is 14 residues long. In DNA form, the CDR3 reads TGCGCCAGCAACCCGGGACAGGGTGGGGAAAAACTGTTTTTT. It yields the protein CASNPGQGGEKLFF.

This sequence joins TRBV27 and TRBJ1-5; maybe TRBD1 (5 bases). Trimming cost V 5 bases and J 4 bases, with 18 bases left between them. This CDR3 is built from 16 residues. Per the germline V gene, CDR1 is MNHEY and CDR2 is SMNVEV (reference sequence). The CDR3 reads CASSPGGSGINQPQHF. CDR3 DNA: TGTGCCAGCAGTCCGGGGGGATCAGGGATTAATCAGCCCCAGCATTTT.

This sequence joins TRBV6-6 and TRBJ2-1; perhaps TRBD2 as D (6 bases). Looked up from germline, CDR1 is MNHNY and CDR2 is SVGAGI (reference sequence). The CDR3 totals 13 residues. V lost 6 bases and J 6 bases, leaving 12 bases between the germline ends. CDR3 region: CASSGARGNEQFF. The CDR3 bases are TGTGCCAGCAGCGGGGCGCGGGGCAATGAGCAGTTCTTC.

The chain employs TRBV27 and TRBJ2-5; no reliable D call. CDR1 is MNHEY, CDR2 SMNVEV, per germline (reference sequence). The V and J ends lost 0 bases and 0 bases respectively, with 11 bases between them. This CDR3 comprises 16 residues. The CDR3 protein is CASSLSRGIHQETQYF. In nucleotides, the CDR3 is TGTGCCAGCAGTTTATCGAGAGGAATCCACCAAGAGACCCAGTACTTC.

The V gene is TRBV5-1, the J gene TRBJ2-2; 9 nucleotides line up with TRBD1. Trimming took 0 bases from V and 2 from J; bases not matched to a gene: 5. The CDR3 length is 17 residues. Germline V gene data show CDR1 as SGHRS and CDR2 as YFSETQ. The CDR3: CASSLALTGGNTGELFF. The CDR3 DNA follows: TGCGCCAGCAGCTTGGCCCTGACAGGGGGTAACACCGGGGAGCTGTTTTTT.

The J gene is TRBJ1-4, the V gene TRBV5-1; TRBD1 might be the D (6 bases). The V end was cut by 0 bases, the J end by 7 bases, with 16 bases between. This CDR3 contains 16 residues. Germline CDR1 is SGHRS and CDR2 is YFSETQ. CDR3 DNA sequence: TGCGCCAGCAGCTTGGTTGGCGGGGGCGAGGTTGAAAAACTGTTTTTT. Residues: CASSLVGGGEVEKLFF.

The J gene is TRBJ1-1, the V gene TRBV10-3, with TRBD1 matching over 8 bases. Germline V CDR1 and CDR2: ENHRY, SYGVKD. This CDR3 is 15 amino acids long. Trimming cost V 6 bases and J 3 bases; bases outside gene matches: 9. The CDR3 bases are TGTGCCATCAGCATAGCCGGACAGGGTGACACTGAAGCTTTCTTT. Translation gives CAISIAGQGDTEAFF.

As DNA, the CDR3 is TGTGCCAGTTTGGCAGTAACCTCCTCTAGCACAGATACGCAGTATTTT. Amino acid sequence: CASLAVTSSSTDTQYF. The chain carries TRBV19 and TRBJ2-3; D gene unclear. The CDR3 is made up of 16 amino acids. Germline V gives CDR1 LNHDA, CDR2 SQIVND (reference sequence). The V end was cut by 8 bases, the J end by 0 bases, with 18 bases between. The complete variable domain, with remaining parts taken from reference TRBV19 and TRBJ2-3, reads DGGITQSPKYLFRKEGQNVTLSCEQNLNHDAMYWYRQDPGQGLRLIYYSQIVNDFQKGDIAEGYSVSREKKESFPLTVTSAQKNPTAFYLCASLAVTSSSTDTQYFGPGTRLTVL.

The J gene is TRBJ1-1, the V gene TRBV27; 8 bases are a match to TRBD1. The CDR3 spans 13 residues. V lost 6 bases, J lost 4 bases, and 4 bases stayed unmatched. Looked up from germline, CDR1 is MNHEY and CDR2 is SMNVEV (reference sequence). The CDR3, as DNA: TGTGCCAGCAGGTTAACAGGGGGCACTGAAGCTTTCTTT. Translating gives CASRLTGGTEAFF.

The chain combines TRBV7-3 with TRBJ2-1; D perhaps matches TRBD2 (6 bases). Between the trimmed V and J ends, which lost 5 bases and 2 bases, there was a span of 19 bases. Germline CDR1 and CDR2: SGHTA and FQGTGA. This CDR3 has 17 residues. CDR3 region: CASSPGAPSAPYNEQFF. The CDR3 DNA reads TGTGCCAGCAGCCCCGGGGCCCCTAGCGCTCCCTACAATGAGCAGTTCTTC.